One and the same sample provided the 17 T cell receptor beta chains below, sequenced in a study of blood T cell repertoires in COVID-19 (dated by TCRdb to 2018 to 2020). Libraries were made using the immunoSEQ multiplex PCR assay. Held by TCRdb, this immuneACCESS table contains in-frame sequences only and omits some clones. Under half of the omission traces to an unresolved V gene where checked; the cause of the rest is unknown. The sample table records a few hundred thousand clones; about 85% of these occur just once. The top ten constitute 2% to 3% of the sample. The material sequenced was PBMCs or T cells enriched from blood (not recorded which). These receptors were taken from a woman between 45 and 60 years old who had recovered from COVID-19.

This CDR3 reads CASSYTGYLSYEQYF. The CDR3 region has the DNA TGTGCCAGCAGTTACACAGGTTATCTCTCCTACGAGCAGTACTTC. The J gene is TRBJ2-7, the V gene TRBV7-9; maybe TRBD1 (5 bases). Looked up from germline, CDR1 is SEHNR and CDR2 is FQNEAQ (reference sequence). The CDR3 extends over 15 amino acids. V shed 6 bases and J shed 0 bases, with 15 bases lying between them.

V is TRBV29-1 and J is TRBJ1-2, with TRBD1 matching 8 bases. Germline V gene sequence: CDR1 SQVTM, CDR2 ANQGSEA. The CDR3 length is 15 residues. J lost 0 bases, V lost 4 bases, and 7 bases had no gene match. This CDR3 is CSVAGTGETNYGYTF. Here the CDR3 DNA reads TGCAGCGTTGCCGGGACAGGAGAAACTAACTATGGCTACACCTTC. The full variable domain, in which reference TRBV29-1 and TRBJ1-2 provide the parts outside the CDR3, is SAVISQKPSRDICQRGTSLTIQCQVDSQVTMMFWYRQQPGQSLTLIATANQGSEATYESGFVIDKFPISRPNLTFSTLTVSNMSPEDSSIYLCSVAGTGETNYGYTFGSGTRLTVV.

The chain couples TRBV2 to TRBJ2-1; D may be TRBD1 (5 bases). The CDR3 spans 14 residues. Trimming left V 6 bases short and J 4 bases short, with 13 bases between. From germline, CDR1 is SNHLY and CDR2 FYNNEI. CDR3 amino acids: CASRMTALYNEQFF. In DNA, the CDR3 is TGTGCCAGCAGGATGACAGCCTTATACAATGAGCAGTTCTTC.

The rearrangement links TRBV9 to TRBJ1-4; 10 bases line up with TRBD1. There are 17 residues in the CDR3. The germline gives CDR1 SGDLS, CDR2 YYNGEE. Unmatched junction bases numbered 10, after V lost 4 bases and J lost 4 bases. The CDR3 nucleotides are TGTGCCAGCAGCTACGGACAGGGGGGGCGCGTTAATGAAAAACTGTTTTTT. Translated: CASSYGQGGRVNEKLFF.

J is TRBJ1-2 and V is TRBV6-4; no reliable D call. Germline CDR1 reads MRHNA; CDR2 reads SNTAGT. The CDR3 length is 13 residues. The V end was cut by 7 bases, the J end by 5 bases, with 14 bases between. This CDR3 is CASNLRENYGYTF. The CDR3 DNA follows: TGTGCCAGCAACCTCCGGGAGAATTATGGCTACACCTTC.

The chain uses TRBV28 and TRBJ1-1, with D maybe TRBD1 (5 bases). V was trimmed by 2 bases and J by 7 bases, leaving 17 bases between them. The germline CDR1 and CDR2 sequences are MDHEN and SYDVKM. The CDR3 extends over 15 amino acids. CDR3 sequence: CASSLVLVGTLEAFF. The CDR3 DNA follows: TGTGCCAGCAGTTTAGTGTTGGTAGGGACTCTTGAAGCTTTCTTT.

The count of this clone is one. V is TRBV3-1 (or the pseudogene TRBV3-2) and J is TRBJ2-7; TRBD2 matches 7 bases. The germline V gene has CDR1 LGHDT and CDR2 YNNKEL (reference sequence). CDR3 length: 14 residues. The J segment lost 7 bases and the V segment lost 1 base, leaving 7 bases of the junction unmatched. The CDR3, as DNA: TGTGCCAGCAGCCAAGGGGGAAATAGCGGGGAGCAGTACTTC. Translated: CASSQGGNSGEQYF.

The V and J genes are TRBV5-4 and TRBJ2-7; 9 nucleotides agree with TRBD2. Germline loops: CDR1 SGHNT, CDR2 YYREEE (reference sequence). The CDR3 is 15 amino acids. With 4 bases clipped from V and 2 bases from J, the junction kept 7 bases outside the gene matches. CDR3 sequence reads: CASSPRGGGAYEQYF. CDR3 DNA sequence: TGTGCCAGCAGCCCGCGGGGCGGGGGGGCCTACGAGCAGTACTTC. The variable domain in full, completed from reference TRBV5-4 and TRBJ2-7, reads ETGVTQSPTHLIKTRGQQVTLRCSSQSGHNTVSWYQQALGQGPQFIFQYYREEENGRGNFPPRFSGLQFPNYSSELNVNALELDDSALYLCASSPRGGGAYEQYFGPGTRLTVT.

The V and J genes are TRBV7-8 and TRBJ2-7, with 7 bases fitting TRBD2. CDR1 and CDR2 (germline): SGHVS, FQNEAQ. The junction had 4 bases not matched to a gene; V was cut back by 3 bases and J by 5 bases. The CDR3 extends over 13 amino acids. CDR3 amino acids: CASSFGGRNEQYF. The CDR3 DNA follows: TGTGCCAGCAGCTTCGGGGGGAGGAACGAGCAGTACTTC.

The chain uses TRBV18 and TRBJ2-5; D uncertain. The CDR3 contains 13 residues. Germline lookup yields CDR1 KGHSH and CDR2 LQKENI. V lost 6 bases, J lost 2 bases, and 10 bases lay in between. The CDR3 DNA sequence: TGTGCCAGCTCGACTGCGTTACAAGAGACCCAGTACTTC. Translated: CASSTALQETQYF.

The rearrangement links TRBV15 to TRBJ1-4; a possible D gene is TRBD1 (5 bases). Trimming took 0 bases from V and 11 from J, leaving 16 bases between them. Germline assignment: CDR1 LNHNV and CDR2 YYDKDF (reference sequence). The CDR3 is made up of 15 amino acids. The CDR3 DNA sequence: TGTGCCACCAGCAGAGACAGGGCCGGATGGTTGAAACTGTTTTTT. Protein product: CATSRDRAGWLKLFF.

V and J are TRBV5-1 and TRBJ2-1; D ambiguous. Germline V gene data show CDR1 as SGHRS and CDR2 as YFSETQ. V lost 2 bases and J lost 6, with 6 bases in between. This CDR3 contains 12 residues. CDR3 protein: CASSFQVNEQFF. The CDR3 DNA follows: TGCGCCAGCAGCTTTCAGGTCAATGAGCAGTTCTTC.

V and J are TRBV10-3 and TRBJ2-5; a weak D match, TRBD1 (6 bases). Germline CDR1 and CDR2: ENHRY and SYGVKD. V lost 0 bases to trimming and J lost 0 bases, with 14 bases between them. The CDR3 sequence is 17 residues long. The CDR3 sequence is CAISESRGIGDQETQYF. The CDR3 DNA sequence: TGTGCCATCAGTGAGTCTAGGGGGATCGGGGACCAAGAGACCCAGTACTTC.

CDR3 region: CSVDADFVPRPGPQHF. The CDR3, as DNA: TGCAGCGTTGACGCGGACTTTGTCCCCCGACCTGGGCCCCAGCATTTT. The rearrangement joins TRBV29-1 to TRBJ1-5; D is ambiguous. Trimming cost V 3 bases and J 9 bases, with 24 bases left between them. The V gene's germline CDR1 is SQVTM and CDR2 ANQGSEA. The CDR3 has 16 residues.

The V and J genes are TRBV6-5 and TRBJ2-2, with D tentatively TRBD1 (6 bases). The V end lost 6 bases, the J end lost 1 base, and 9 bases lay between the germline ends. The CDR3 runs 14 residues. The V gene's germline CDR1 is MNHEY and CDR2 SVGAGI. The CDR3 reads CASSQDRNTGELFF. In DNA form, the CDR3 reads TGTGCCAGCAGCCAGGACAGGAACACCGGGGAGCTGTTTTTT.

The V and J genes are TRBV15 and TRBJ1-4, with unresolved D. V was trimmed by 2 bases and J by 0 bases, leaving 7 bases between them. This CDR3 region has 15 residues. Germline CDR1 and CDR2: LNHNV and YYDKDF (reference sequence). This chain's CDR3 is CATSRSPATNEKLFF. The CDR3 DNA reads as TGTGCCACCAGCAGAAGCCCTGCAACTAATGAAAAACTGTTTTTT.

This clone was picked up a small number of times. The rearrangement links TRBV11-3 to TRBJ2-7, with 9 bases identical to TRBD1. V trimming: 0 bases; J trimming: 3 bases; junction bases outside the gene matches: 3. Germline CDR1 is SGHNT and CDR2 is YENEEA. The CDR3 is 15 residues long. The CDR3 DNA sequence: TGTGCCAGCAGCTTAGAGGGACAGGGCAGCTACGAGCAGTACTTC. The encoded protein is CASSLEGQGSYEQYF. Full variable domain (remainder filled in from reference TRBV11-3 and TRBJ2-7): EAGVVQSPRYKIIEKKQPVAFWCNPISGHNTLYWYLQNLGQGPELLIRYENEEAVDDSQLPKDRFSAERLKGVDSTLKIQPAELGDSAVYLCASSLEGQGSYEQYFGPGTRLTVT.